These 8 T cell receptor beta chains came from one sample sequenced in a study of blood T cells in healthy people across ages. The second PCR ran about 6 to 11 cycles with a sample-barcoded 5' primer and J-beta primers. TCRdb analysed the 5' RACE reads with MiXCR anew, one entry per CDR3 protein. Of hundreds of thousands of distinct CDR3 sequences listed, 44% are singletons. The specimen sequenced was blood. The receptors here all came from a man between 60 and 75 years old in good health.

This clonotype was detected a few times. This rearrangement joins TRBV7-2 to TRBJ2-3; TRBD2 matches at 7 bases. The CDR3 covers 15 residues. Germline V gene lookup returns CDR1 SGHTA and CDR2 FQGNSA. The V and J ends lost 5 bases and 6 bases, in that order; junction bases with no gene match: 11. CDR3 in DNA: TGTGCCAGCAGCCTCTCGAGCGGGGACTGGGATACGCAGTATTTT. Translation: CASSLSSGDWDTQYF.

This sequence joins TRBV6-5 and TRBJ1-6, with 7 bases lining up with TRBD1. V was pared by 1 base and J by 7 bases, with 10 bases of the junction left unmatched. The CDR3 is made up of 17 amino acids. Germline CDR1 MNHEY, CDR2 SVGAGI. This CDR3 reads CASSYYPSEGGNSPLHF. DNA for the CDR3: TGTGCCAGCAGTTACTACCCCAGCGAAGGGGGCAATTCACCCCTCCACTTT.

This clonotype was seen just once. The J gene is TRBJ1-1, the V gene TRBV7-2, with D unresolved. This CDR3 has 13 amino acids. CDR1 and CDR2 (germline): SGHTA, FQGNSA. Trimming left V 7 bases short and J 0 bases short, with 9 bases between. CDR3 residues: CASTKTLNTEAFF. CDR3 bases: TGTGCCAGCACCAAAACTTTGAACACTGAAGCTTTCTTT.

This clonotype has more than one count but fewer than ten. The gene calls are TRBV29-1 and TRBJ1-2; 11 nucleotides agree with TRBD1. Trimming cost V 7 bases and J 8 bases; bases outside gene matches: 9. Per the germline V gene, CDR1 is SQVTM and CDR2 is ANQGSEA. The CDR3 covers 13 residues. The CDR3 sequence: CSGRTGGLSGYTF. In DNA form, the CDR3 reads TGCAGCGGCCGGACAGGGGGCCTCTCCGGCTACACCTTC.

This clonotype was picked up many times. The chain links TRBV4-3 to TRBJ2-6, with D possibly being TRBD1 (5 bases). Germline CDR1 is LGHNA and CDR2 is YSLEER. The CDR3 length is 17 residues. V lost 0 bases and J 2 bases, leaving 11 bases between the germline ends. CDR3 sequence reads: CASSQDFGAAGANVLTF. The CDR3 coding sequence is TGCGCCAGCAGCCAAGATTTTGGGGCTGCTGGGGCCAACGTCCTGACTTTC.

This chain uses TRBV5-6 with TRBJ2-3, with TRBD2 matching over 12 bases. This CDR3 region has 17 residues. J was trimmed by 0 bases and V by 3 bases; bases with no gene match: 5. CDR1 and CDR2 (germline): SGHDT, YYEEEE. The CDR3 protein is CASSWTSGASSTDTQYF. Written as DNA, the CDR3 is TGTGCCAGCAGCTGGACTAGCGGGGCCTCTAGCACAGATACGCAGTATTTT.

The gene calls are TRBV7-2 and TRBJ2-1, with 11 bases aligning to TRBD2. Germline-derived CDR1 and CDR2 are SGHTA and FQGNSA. V was pared by 6 bases and J by 10 bases, with 8 bases of the junction left unmatched. The CDR3 length is 14 residues. CDR3 sequence reads: CASSVGTSGSEQFF. CDR3 nucleotides: TGTGCCAGCAGTGTCGGGACTAGCGGAAGCGAGCAGTTCTTC.

The chain combines TRBV4-3 with TRBJ2-1; D may correspond to TRBD1 or TRBD2 (6 bases each). From germline, CDR1 is LGHNA and CDR2 YSLEER. V was pared by 1 base and J by 8 bases, with 18 bases between. This CDR3 is built from 16 residues. CDR3 in DNA: TGCGCCAGCAGCCAAGCTTTAGCCGGGGGCTCAGATGAGCAGTTCTTC. This encodes CASSQALAGGSDEQFF.